This T cell receptor beta chain appears in the sequencing data of a study of beta chain features in type 1 diabetes. Reverse transcription of all isolated RNA meant that expressed TCRB transcripts were sequenced. Sequencing used immunoSEQ multiplex PCR; TCRdb keeps in-frame clones, though not all of them. The table has about 620,000 clones, 15% to 19% seen once. CDR1 and CDR2 from the germline V gene are SQVTM and ANQGSEA. Germline trimming cut 4 bases from V and 4 bases from J; bases unmatched to any gene: 8. The CDR3 is 15 amino acids. The chain is built from TRBV29-1 and TRBJ2-1; TRBD1 matches 9 bases. This clonotype was sampled from a man between 18 and 29 years old in good health. The source material was naive CD4+ T cells from blood. CDR3 nucleotide sequence: TGCAGCGTTGTAAAGACAGGGGGACTTTACAATGAGCAGTTCTTC. It yields the protein CSVVKTGGLYNEQFF.